These 25 T cell receptor beta chains came from one sample sequenced in a study of T-cell memory formation after mild COVID-19. TCRdb re-analysed the 5' RACE reads in MiXCR, keeping a single row per CDR3 protein. In the table there are approximately 390,000 distinct CDR3 sequences, more than 15% of which are singletons. The sequenced material came from PBMCs or a T cell subset sorted from them (not recorded which). The receptors here all came from a man younger than 30 who had mild COVID-19 (a few samples of this study predate the infection). Cell type and time point are not known.

This clonotype came up many times. The chain links TRBV6-5 to TRBJ1-5, with 8 bases aligning to TRBD1. Germline CDR1 reads MNHEY; CDR2 reads SVGAGI. J gave up 1 base and V 4 bases, and 3 bases lay outside the gene matches. The CDR3 totals 15 residues. The chain's CDR3 is CASSWTGSSNQPQHF. CDR3 DNA sequence: TGTGCCAGCAGTTGGACAGGGTCAAGCAATCAGCCCCAGCATTTT.

The gene calls are TRBV28 and TRBJ1-2; no definite D call. Trimming cost V 5 bases and J 8 bases, with 12 bases left between them. Germline V gene lookup returns CDR1 MDHEN and CDR2 SYDVKM. There are 12 residues in the CDR3. The CDR3 nucleotides are TGTGCCAGCAGTCTTATGAGGGTCGGCTACACCTTC. Translating gives CASSLMRVGYTF.

The rearrangement links TRBV12-3 or TRBV12-4 to TRBJ2-1, with D unresolved. The CDR3 sequence is 15 residues long. V lost 5 bases to trimming and J lost 4 bases, with 15 bases between them. The CDR3 nucleotides are TGTGCCAGCAGTAACTCAGGAATAGATTACAATGAGCAGTTCTTC. Protein product: CASSNSGIDYNEQFF.

V usage is TRBV4-1 and J usage is TRBJ1-1; D uncertain. V was clipped by 1 base and J by 0 bases, with 15 bases between them. CDR3 length equals 17 residues. Germline V CDR1 and CDR2: MGHRA, YSYEKL. The CDR3 DNA is TGCGCCAGCAGCCAAGCCCGGTCGAGACAACTGAACACTGAAGCTTTCTTT. It specifies CASSQARSRQLNTEAFF.

In its sample, this clonotype was seen many times. The V call is TRBV6-5, the J call TRBJ1-6; D is perhaps TRBD1 (6 bases). CDR1 is MNHEY, CDR2 SVGAGI, per germline. Trimming removed 6 bases at V and 9 bases at J, with 18 bases between. The CDR3 has 15 amino acids. The CDR3 sequence is CASSQYTGRSSPLHF. The CDR3 nucleotides read TGTGCCAGCAGCCAGTACACAGGGAGATCTTCACCCCTCCACTTT.

By frequency in the sample, this clonotype is medium-sized. The rearrangement uses TRBV5-1 and TRBJ2-3; 13 bases fit TRBD2. Trimming cost V 3 bases and J 4 bases; bases outside gene matches: 8. In germline, CDR1 is SGHRS, CDR2 YFSETQ. This CDR3 has 17 amino acids. The CDR3 spells CASSSLGTSGGADTQYF. The CDR3 bases are TGCGCCAGCAGCTCTTTAGGTACTAGCGGGGGGGCAGATACGCAGTATTTT.

The chain uses TRBV4-2 and TRBJ2-1; D unclear. V dropped 5 bases and J dropped 2 bases, with 13 bases sitting between them. There are 15 residues in the CDR3. The germline V gene encodes CDR1 LGHNA and CDR2 YNFKEQ. Here the CDR3 DNA reads TGTGCCAGCAGCTCCCTGAGTAGCACCTACAATGAGCAGTTCTTC. Residues: CASSSLSSTYNEQFF.

This rearrangement joins TRBV20-1 to TRBJ2-7; D is possibly TRBD2 (5 bases). Trimming stripped 5 bases from V and 6 bases from J, with 11 bases between. The CDR3 is 11 residues long. Germline lookup yields CDR1 DFQATT and CDR2 SNEGSKA (reference sequence). CDR3 loop: CSAQRVGEQYV. Here the CDR3 DNA reads TGCAGTGCTCAGAGGGTGGGCGAGCAGTACGTC.

This clonotype was picked up a small number of times. J is TRBJ1-3 and V is TRBV7-9; 10 bases map to TRBD1. Germline lookup yields CDR1 SEHNR and CDR2 FQNEAQ (reference sequence). The CDR3 is made up of 16 amino acids. V was clipped by 4 bases and J by 4 bases; unmatched bases: 7. The CDR3 DNA reads TGTGCCAGCAGCTCGACAGGGGGCGCGTCGGGAAACACCATATATTTT. It yields the protein CASSSTGGASGNTIYF.

This clonotype has a handful of counts. The chain links TRBV5-1 to TRBJ2-5; D may be TRBD1 or TRBD2 (6 bases each). There are 14 residues in the CDR3. V gave up 2 bases and J gave up 8 bases, with 16 bases separating them. In germline, CDR1 is SGHRS, CDR2 YFSETQ. CDR3 amino acids: CASSFPDRGTTQYF. As DNA, the CDR3 is TGCGCCAGCAGCTTCCCGGACCGGGGGACAACCCAGTACTTC.

The rearrangement links TRBV27 to TRBJ2-2; no clear D. The germline V gene has CDR1 MNHEY and CDR2 SMNVEV (reference sequence). The CDR3 contains 14 residues. Trimming took off 9 bases at V and 5 bases at J, with 16 bases between the two ends. CDR3 protein: CASSLRIRTGELFF. CDR3 coding DNA: TGTGCCAGTTCCCTTAGGATCCGAACCGGGGAGCTGTTTTTT.

The chain has TRBV12-3 or TRBV12-4 and TRBJ2-2; D is perhaps TRBD2 (6 bases). This CDR3 spans 13 amino acids. V was trimmed by 5 bases and J by 8 bases, leaving 12 bases between them. CDR3 nucleotide sequence: TGTGCCAGCAGTCCCGTCCTAGCGGGGGAGCTGTTTTTT. Protein product: CASSPVLAGELFF.

A few counts support this clonotype. V gene TRBV12-3 or TRBV12-4 combines with J gene TRBJ2-7; 10 bases match TRBD2. There are 15 residues in the CDR3. V was pared by 5 bases and J by 2 bases, with 6 bases of the junction left unmatched. The DNA of the CDR3 is TGTGCCAGCAGTGCCCAAGCGGGGGGGCCCTACGAGCAGTACTTC. Protein sequence: CASSAQAGGPYEQYF.

The chain uses TRBV7-8 and TRBJ1-2, with D unclear. V lost 1 base, J lost 3 bases, and 12 bases lay in between. Germline CDR1 reads SGHVS; CDR2 reads FQNEAQ. The CDR3 totals 15 residues. CDR3 in amino acids: CASSLDGSPYYGYTF. The CDR3 DNA reads as TGTGCCAGCAGCTTAGATGGGTCCCCTTACTATGGCTACACCTTC.

This chain joins TRBV6-1 and TRBJ2-5; 7 nucleotides align to TRBD2. Germline lookup yields CDR1 MNHNS and CDR2 SASEGT. This CDR3 has 14 amino acids. Trimming took 1 base from V and 5 from J; bases not matched to a gene: 4. CDR3 sequence reads: CASSEGAGVETQYF. CDR3 nucleotides: TGTGCCAGCAGTGAAGGGGCGGGAGTGGAGACCCAGTACTTC.

Many counts were recorded for this clonotype. This CDR3 reads CATSFGNYGYTF. The DNA of the CDR3 is TGTGCCACCAGTTTCGGGAACTATGGCTACACCTTC. V is TRBV3-1 and J is TRBJ1-2; no firm D call. CDR3 length: 12 amino acids. V shed 10 bases and J shed 2 bases, with 11 bases lying between them. Germline lookup yields CDR1 LGHDT and CDR2 YNNKEL (reference sequence). The full variable domain, completed using reference TRBV3-1 and TRBJ1-2, is DTAVSQTPKYLVTQMGNDKSIKCEQNLGHDTMYWYKQDSKKFLKIMFSYNNKELIINETVPNRFSPKSPDKAHLNLHINSLELGDSAVYFCATSFGNYGYTFGSGTRLTVV.

The chain recombines TRBV6-1 with TRBJ2-5; D remains ambiguous. This CDR3 region has 16 residues. V lost 3 bases, J lost 4 bases, and 18 bases lay in between. CDR1 MNHNS and CDR2 SASEGT come from the germline V gene. CDR3 sequence: CASSELELRMGETQYF. In DNA form, the CDR3 reads TGTGCCAGCAGTGAGCTAGAACTCCGAATGGGAGAGACCCAGTACTTC.

This clonotype was seen only once. V usage is TRBV7-2 and J usage is TRBJ1-2; D is unresolved. There are 15 residues in the CDR3. The V gene lost 1 base and the J gene lost 4 bases, with 13 bases spanning the gap. Germline lookup yields CDR1 SGHTA and CDR2 FQGNSA. CDR3 coding DNA: TGTGCCAGCAGCTTAGAGGGCCAGACTTTCTATGGCTACACCTTC. It is translated as CASSLEGQTFYGYTF.

This clonotype was detected many times. V and J are TRBV4-3 and TRBJ2-4; D perhaps matches TRBD2 (7 bases). CDR1 is LGHNA, CDR2 YSLEER, per germline. This CDR3 has 17 residues. V lost 0 bases to trimming and J lost 2 bases, with 14 bases between them. The CDR3 DNA sequence: TGCGCCAGCAGCCAAGAGGCGGGGGCTTTACCCAAAAACATTCAGTACTTC. Its protein is CASSQEAGALPKNIQYF.

This clonotype was seen a handful of times. The V call is TRBV14, the J call TRBJ2-2; perhaps TRBD2 as D (5 bases). CDR1 and CDR2 (germline): SGHDN, FVKESK. V lost 4 bases and J 3 bases, leaving 15 bases between the germline ends. The CDR3 is 16 amino acids. CDR3 in DNA: TGTGCCAGCAGCCGCTTCCGCAGCGGTGACACCGGGGAGCTGTTTTTT. It yields the protein CASSRFRSGDTGELFF.

This clonotype was detected only a few times. The chain joins TRBV4-1 to TRBJ1-1; 12 bases align to TRBD1. The V and J ends lost 5 bases and 6 bases, in that order; junction bases with no gene match: 7. In germline, CDR1 is MGHRA, CDR2 YSYEKL. The CDR3 is made up of 15 amino acids. The CDR3 here is CASSNRDRGQAEAFF. The CDR3 bases are TGCGCCAGCAGCAACCGGGACAGGGGGCAGGCTGAAGCTTTCTTT.

This clonotype occurred many times. The V gene is TRBV5-1, the J gene TRBJ1-3; D uncertain. The CDR3 spans 17 residues. Germline CDR1 and CDR2: SGHRS and YFSETQ. Trimming cost V 4 bases and J 0 bases, with 17 bases left between them. CDR3 protein: CASSPDRQGDSGNTIYF. The CDR3 DNA reads TGCGCCAGCAGCCCCGACCGACAAGGCGACTCTGGAAACACCATATATTTT. Looking up the rest from reference TRBV5-1 and TRBJ1-3 gives the full variable domain: KAGVTQTPRYLIKTRGQQVTLSCSPISGHRSVSWYQQTPGQGLQFLFEYFSETQRNKGNFPGRFSGRQFSNSRSEMNVSTLELGDSALYLCASSPDRQGDSGNTIYFGEGSWLTVV.

This clonotype was seen ten or more times. The chain is built from TRBV5-1 and TRBJ2-5; D tentatively reads TRBD1 or TRBD2 (6 bases each). The CDR3 runs 14 residues. V lost 2 bases, J lost 4 bases, and 12 bases lay in between. CDR1 and CDR2 (germline): SGHRS, YFSETQ. The CDR3 is CASSFFGGRETQYF. For the CDR3, the DNA is TGCGCCAGCAGCTTTTTCGGGGGCCGAGAGACCCAGTACTTC.

This chain links TRBV12-3 or TRBV12-4 with TRBJ2-3, with D possibly called TRBD1 or TRBD2 (5 bases each). V gave up 3 bases and J gave up 1 base, with 11 bases separating them. The CDR3 sequence is 15 residues long. CDR3 DNA: TGTGCCAGCAGTTTCTGGGGGATCCGCACAGATACGCAGTATTTT. Its protein is CASSFWGIRTDTQYF.

This clonotype was detected ten times or more. The genes are TRBV7-3 and TRBJ2-6; D remains ambiguous. Germline V CDR1 and CDR2: SGHTA, FQGTGA. Trimming stripped 5 bases from V and 0 bases from J, with 8 bases between. This CDR3 spans 15 amino acids. The CDR3 protein is CASSRSRSGANVLTF. DNA for the CDR3: TGTGCCAGCAGCCGATCGCGCTCTGGGGCCAACGTCCTGACTTTC.